This T cell receptor (beta chain) was profiled in a study of cytomegalovirus exposure and HLA in healthy donors. Background on the study: From about 179 million T cells, an earlier analysis saw roughly 100 million unique TCR beta sequences.

A multiplex PCR was run with 60 Vbeta primers and 13 Jbeta primers. In the authors' workflow: An analysis that came later counted tens of millions of unique TCR beta chains, about 10 million shared. Here immunoSEQ multiplex PCR was the method, and the copy in TCRdb shows in-frame clones only, minus some. The V and J calls and the clone size are those of that table, but D and trimming were determined from the DNA. This table has 110,000 or so clones, 65% to 75% appearing once. The CDR3 sequence is 14 residues long. Trimming pared 0 bases from V and 4 bases from J, leaving 9 bases between. Per germline, CDR1 SEHNR and CDR2 FQNEAQ (reference sequence).

This sequence was found in a woman aged 45 to 65 in good health and CMV-seropositive. The V and J genes are TRBV7-9 and TRBJ1-2; no clear D. Sequenced input: PBMCs. CDR3 loop: CASSLASGLYGYTF. CDR3 bases: TGTGCCAGCAGCTTAGCGTCAGGCCTCTATGGCTACACCTTC.